What follows are 8 T cell receptor beta chains derived from one specimen sequenced in a study of cytomegalovirus exposure and HLA in healthy donors. Vbeta (60) and Jbeta (13) primers were used in the PCR. Using immunoSEQ multiplex PCR, the repertoire was profiled, and TCRdb retains in-frame clones only, with some absent. In all, the sample yields under 90,000 clones. Sequencing was carried out using PBMCs. The receptor set was obtained from a female donor in good health and CMV-seropositive.

The rearrangement links TRBV7-3 to TRBJ2-7; TRBD1 matches 8 bases. The ends lost 5 bases at V and 10 bases at J; junction bases unmatched: 10. Germline V gene data show CDR1 as SGHTA and CDR2 as FQGTGA. The CDR3 runs 13 residues. CDR3 nucleotides: TGTGCCAGCAGCGTCGCCGGGACAGGACGCCAGTACTTC. Amino acid sequence: CASSVAGTGRQYF. The full variable domain, its missing parts supplied by reference TRBV7-3 and TRBJ2-7, is GAGVSQTPSNKVTEKGKYVELRCDPISGHTALYWYRQSLGQGPEFLIYFQGTGAADDSGLPNDRFFAVRPEGSVSTLKIQRTERGDSAVYLCASSVAGTGRQYFGPGTRLTVT.

The J gene is TRBJ2-1, the V gene TRBV19; no reliable D call. Per the germline V gene, CDR1 is LNHDA and CDR2 is SQIVND (reference sequence). With 5 bases removed from V and 8 bases from J, the gap between germline ends came to 13 bases. This CDR3 spans 13 amino acids. The CDR3 protein is CASSAPGIDEQFF. The CDR3, as DNA: TGTGCCAGTAGTGCACCAGGAATAGATGAGCAGTTCTTC.

The chain has TRBV19 and TRBJ2-5; D gene ambiguous. The CDR3 consists of 14 residues. In germline, CDR1 is LNHDA, CDR2 SQIVND (reference sequence). Trimming removed 3 bases at V and 1 base at J, with 9 bases between. In DNA form, the CDR3 reads TGTGCCAGTAGTATTTCCACGGTCCAAGAGACCCAGTACTTC. The encoded protein is CASSISTVQETQYF.

This chain joins TRBV5-1 and TRBJ1-4; 11 positions agree with TRBD1. Losses at the gene ends were 3 bases for V and 5 bases for J; bases not matched to a gene: 0. Germline V CDR1 and CDR2: SGHRS, YFSETQ. The CDR3 is 14 residues long. The chain's CDR3 is CASSWDRGNEKLFF. The DNA for the CDR3 is TGCGCCAGCAGCTGGGACAGGGGGAATGAAAAACTGTTTTTT.

The gene calls are TRBV19 and TRBJ2-7, with D tentatively TRBD1 (6 bases). CDR3 length: 13 residues. Trimming removed 1 base from V and 5 bases from J, with 9 bases in between. CDR1 and CDR2 from the germline V gene are LNHDA and SQIVND (reference sequence). As DNA, the CDR3 is TGTGCCAGTAGTATAGTCCCAGGGGACGAGCAGTACTTC. This sequence encodes CASSIVPGDEQYF. The whole variable domain, filled in from reference TRBV19 and TRBJ2-7, reads DGGITQSPKYLFRKEGQNVTLSCEQNLNHDAMYWYRQDPGQGLRLIYYSQIVNDFQKGDIAEGYSVSREKKESFPLTVTSAQKNPTAFYLCASSIVPGDEQYFGPGTRLTVT.

The J gene is TRBJ1-1, the V gene TRBV6-1; no clear D gene. Germline values: CDR1 MNHNS, CDR2 SASEGT. Deletions cut 1 base from V and 10 bases from J, with 13 bases between. This CDR3 is 13 amino acids long. Written as DNA, the CDR3 is TGTGCCAGCAGTGAAGGGTCAATGGTAGTAGCTTTCTTT. It is translated as CASSEGSMVVAFF.

The chain links TRBV6-6 to TRBJ1-5; D call uncertain. The V gene lost 4 bases and the J gene lost 2 bases, with 15 bases spanning the gap. CDR1 MNHNY and CDR2 SVGAGI come from the germline V gene (reference sequence). This CDR3 contains 16 residues. Here the CDR3 reads CASSLSQQRGNQPQHF. CDR3 DNA sequence: TGTGCCAGCAGTTTATCACAGCAGAGGGGCAATCAGCCCCAGCATTTT.

With regard to this clone: The same CDR3 arises from other DNA sequences in this sample as well. V and J are TRBV29-1 and TRBJ1-1; D call uncertain. Germline V gene data show CDR1 as SQVTM and CDR2 as ANQGSEA. V was trimmed by 7 bases and J by 0 bases, leaving 12 bases between them. This CDR3 contains 13 residues. Here the CDR3 DNA reads TGCAGCGCAGAGGGTCGCTTGAACACTGAAGCTTTCTTT. Translating it yields CSAEGRLNTEAFF.